Detailed here is one TCR beta chain. This sample also contains other DNA sequences that code for the same CDR3. This sample stems from a study of blood T cell repertoires in COVID-19. There are 15 residues in the CDR3. Losses at the gene ends were 2 bases for V and 1 base for J; bases not matched to a gene: 4. Germline V gives CDR1 MNHNS, CDR2 SASEGT. Clones were sequenced by immunoSEQ multiplex PCR, and TCRdb holds only the in-frame ones, with some missing. The top ten hold more than 3.5% of the sample, which has over 150,000 clones, around four fifths seen once. The material sequenced was peripheral blood. This sequence was found in a woman aged 80 or older with acute or convalescent COVID-19. The J gene is TRBJ2-7, the V gene TRBV6-1, with 8 nucleotides matching TRBD1. CDR3 DNA: TGTGCCAGCAGTGAATCGGGGACAGGATCCTACGAGCAGTACTTC. It encodes CASSESGTGSYEQYF.